This paragraph reports one TCR beta chain. Other nucleotide sequences in the sample specify the same CDR3. This table comes from immunoSEQ multiplex PCR, and its TCRdb copy is limited to in-frame clones, with some not included. This table holds about 2,500,000 clones, just over 90% found once. Trimming shortened V by 0 bases and J by 2 bases, and 8 bases separated the two germline ends. The CDR3 is 14 amino acids. Germline assignment: CDR1 LNHDA and CDR2 SQIVND (reference sequence). This specimen comes from a study of shared clonotypes between healthy human individuals. The sample consisted of naive CD4+ T cells sorted from blood. The subset denotes: CD45RA+ positively selected. V gene TRBV19 combines with J gene TRBJ2-7, with D perhaps matching TRBD1 (6 bases). This clonotype originated in a man aged 18-30 years in good health. The CDR3 spells CASSIDRGPYEQYF. The CDR3 DNA follows: TGTGCCAGTAGTATAGACAGGGGACCCTACGAGCAGTACTTC.